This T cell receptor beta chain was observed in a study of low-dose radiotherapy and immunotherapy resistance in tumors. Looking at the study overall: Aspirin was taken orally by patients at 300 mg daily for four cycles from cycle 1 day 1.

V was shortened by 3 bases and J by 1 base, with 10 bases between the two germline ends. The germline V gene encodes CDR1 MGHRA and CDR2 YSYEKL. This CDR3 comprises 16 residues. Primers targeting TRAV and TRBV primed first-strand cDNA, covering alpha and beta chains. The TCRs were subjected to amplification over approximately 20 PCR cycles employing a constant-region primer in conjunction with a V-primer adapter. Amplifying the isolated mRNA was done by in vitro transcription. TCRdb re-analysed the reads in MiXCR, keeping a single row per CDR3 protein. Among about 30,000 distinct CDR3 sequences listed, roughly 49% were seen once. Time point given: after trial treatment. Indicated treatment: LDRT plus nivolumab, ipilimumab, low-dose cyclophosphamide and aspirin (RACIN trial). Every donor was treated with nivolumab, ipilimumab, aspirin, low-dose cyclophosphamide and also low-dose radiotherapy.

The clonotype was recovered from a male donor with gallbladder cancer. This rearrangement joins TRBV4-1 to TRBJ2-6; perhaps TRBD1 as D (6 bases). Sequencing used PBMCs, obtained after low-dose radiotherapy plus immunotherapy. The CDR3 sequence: CASSQLQGSGANVLTF. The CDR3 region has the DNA TGCGCCAGCAGCCAGTTACAGGGATCTGGGGCCAACGTCCTGACTTTC.